This record covers a single TCR beta chain. The read gets to within 3 residues of the CDR3 end, and the germline J gene fills in the rest. The data belong to a study of T cells in women clearing cervical HPV infection. About the study: Control women cleared a single incident HPV16 infection within 12 months. Blood came at first lesion visit for cases, post-clearance for controls.

Data came from immunoSEQ multiplex PCR; TCRdb stores just in-frame clones and leaves some out. The specimen's table records approximately 34,000 clones. CDR3 length equals 13 residues. V was shortened by 0 bases and J by 5 bases, with 8 bases between the two germline ends. Germline V gene lookup returns CDR1 SGHRS and CDR2 YFSETQ. The gene calls are TRBV5-1 and TRBJ2-5; D perhaps matches TRBD1 (5 bases). Sequenced input: blood buffy coat. The sequence was obtained from a woman between 18 and 70 years old with a cervical HPV16 infection that either progressed to CIN3+ or cleared (not recorded which). CDR3 DNA (partial): TGCGCCAGCAGCTTGGGACAGTGGGAGACC. Amino acid sequence: CASSLGQWET. The CDR3 reads in full as CASSLGQWETQYF.